Shown below are 15 T cell receptor beta chains from a single sample sequenced in a study of shared clonotypes between healthy human individuals (dated by TCRdb to between 2020 and 2021). Receptor libraries were prepared by the immunoSEQ multiplex PCR assay. TCRdb stores this immuneACCESS table with in-frame sequences only. Part of the clones is absent; in the studies checked, under half of the shortfall reflects unresolved V genes, and no reason is known for the rest. Within this sample are around 1,000,000 clones, with around three quarters of them counted one time only. Almost 0.9% of the sample is taken by the ten largest. Sequenced input: memory CD4+ T cells from PBMCs. The cell subset or site label here, explained by the study, means: CD45RA-negative fraction. The receptors originated from a man in his late teens or twenties in good health. Some clones in this sample may be carry-over from other donors' samples.

DNA of the CDR3: TGTGCCAGGAGGTCCCCAAGCGGGAGGTCCTACGAGCAGTACTTC. It yields the protein CARRSPSGRSYEQYF. This chain links TRBV2 with TRBJ2-7; 9 bases agree with TRBD2. This CDR3 has 15 residues. CDR1 is SNHLY and CDR2 is FYNNEI in the germline V gene. V lost 9 bases and J lost 1; bases outside the gene matches: 10.

About this clone: A much larger clone lies a single base off, so this may be a read error. Additional DNA sequences in this sample encode the identical CDR3. CDR3 coding DNA: TGTGCCAGCAGCTTGGGGCTAGCGGCAGATACGCAGTATTTT. Amino acid sequence: CASSLGLAADTQYF. The chain has TRBV7-2 and TRBJ2-3; TRBD2 agrees at 7 bases. The junction had 4 bases not matched to a gene; V was cut back by 3 bases and J by 4 bases. This CDR3 comprises 14 residues. The germline V gene encodes CDR1 SGHTA and CDR2 FQGNSA.

About this clone: This sample includes further DNA sequences coding for the same CDR3. The gene calls are TRBV6-1 and TRBJ2-5; 9 bases map to TRBD1. The CDR3 spans 14 residues. Per germline, CDR1 MNHNS and CDR2 SASEGT. V was pared by 6 bases and J by 5 bases, with 7 bases of the junction left unmatched. CDR3 nucleotide sequence: TGTGCCAGCAGACAAACAGGGGGCAGGGAGACCCAGTACTTC. This sequence encodes CASRQTGGRETQYF.

V is TRBV28 and J is TRBJ2-5; D is uncertain. The germline V and J ends were trimmed by 2 bases and 3 bases, with 7 bases remaining between them. This CDR3 is 13 amino acids long. The germline CDR1 and CDR2 sequences are MDHEN and SYDVKM. The CDR3 loop reads CASSLRTEETQYF. The CDR3 DNA reads TGTGCCAGCAGTTTACGCACAGAAGAGACCCAGTACTTC.

The V and J genes are TRBV28 and TRBJ1-3, with D perhaps TRBD1 (5 bases). The CDR3 runs to 15 residues. V gave up 5 bases and J gave up 5 bases, with 16 bases separating them. Per germline, CDR1 MDHEN and CDR2 SYDVKM. The CDR3: CASSPASWGRNTIYF. The CDR3 DNA follows: TGTGCCAGCAGTCCCGCCTCGTGGGGGAGAAACACCATATATTTT.

This sequence joins TRBV5-6 and TRBJ1-1; possible D gene TRBD1, 6 bases. CDR1 SGHDT and CDR2 YYEEEE come from the germline V gene. CDR3 size: 16 residues. V was trimmed by 6 bases and J by 1 base, leaving 19 bases between them. CDR3 DNA sequence: TGTGCCAGCATCGCCCTCGGGGCGGACAGGAACACTGAAGCTTTCTTT. This codes for CASIALGADRNTEAFF.

This chain joins TRBV9 and TRBJ2-2; 7 positions agree with TRBD2. Germline V CDR1 and CDR2: SGDLS, YYNGEE. V shed 5 bases, J shed 0 bases, and the junction held 4 bases outside the gene matches. There are 15 residues in the CDR3. The CDR3 region has the DNA TGTGCCAGCAGGGCAGCGGGGTCGAACACCGGGGAGCTGTTTTTT. It translates to CASRAAGSNTGELFF.

V usage is TRBV27 and J usage is TRBJ1-2; D gene uncertain. The CDR3 is made up of 13 amino acids. With 3 bases removed from V and 2 bases from J, the gap between germline ends came to 7 bases. Per germline, CDR1 MNHEY and CDR2 SMNVEV (reference sequence). CDR3 in DNA: TGTGCCAGCAGTTTTTCAGGCAACTATGGCTACACCTTC. This sequence encodes CASSFSGNYGYTF.

The V gene is TRBV19, the J gene TRBJ2-7; D perhaps matches TRBD1 (6 bases). This CDR3 contains 15 residues. The ends were cut back, 4 bases at V and 0 bases at J, with 13 bases in the middle. Germline V gene lookup returns CDR1 LNHDA and CDR2 SQIVND (reference sequence). Written as DNA, the CDR3 is TGTGCCAGTAGTAGGAGACAGGATAGCTCCTACGAGCAGTACTTC. Residues: CASSRRQDSSYEQYF.

V usage is TRBV10-2 and J usage is TRBJ1-1; D uncertain. Germline V lookup: CDR1 WSHSY, CDR2 SAAADI. Trimming pared 6 bases from V and 1 base from J, leaving 9 bases between. CDR3 length equals 13 residues. The CDR3 loop reads CASSAGPNTEAFF. DNA for the CDR3: TGCGCCAGCAGCGCAGGTCCGAACACTGAAGCTTTCTTT.

This clone was recorded only once. J is TRBJ2-5 and V is TRBV28; D is possibly TRBD1 (6 bases). CDR1 is MDHEN, CDR2 SYDVKM, per germline. The ends were cut back, 2 bases at V and 5 bases at J, with 18 bases in the middle. The CDR3 runs 16 residues. CDR3 in amino acids: CASSLPGAVRAETQYF. The CDR3 nucleotides are TGTGCCAGCAGTTTACCAGGGGCGGTACGAGCGGAGACCCAGTACTTC.

The genes are TRBV28 and TRBJ2-7; a possible D gene is TRBD1 (6 bases). Trimming removed 2 bases from V and 0 bases from J, with 26 bases in between. This CDR3 spans 20 amino acids. Germline CDR1 reads MDHEN; CDR2 reads SYDVKM. The CDR3 region is CASSLAVRHRATWSSYEQYF. CDR3 coding DNA: TGTGCCAGCAGTTTAGCAGTTAGGCACAGGGCCACTTGGAGCTCCTACGAGCAGTACTTC.

Only a few counts were recorded for this clone. This chain uses TRBV7-2 with TRBJ2-7; the D call may be TRBD1 or TRBD2 (5 bases each). The germline CDR1 and CDR2 sequences are SGHTA and FQGNSA. Trimming cost V 6 bases and J 4 bases, with 16 bases left between them. The CDR3 covers 14 residues. In nucleotides, the CDR3 is TGTGCCAGCAGGCCGACAGCGGCAGCATACGAGCAGTACTTC. Its protein is CASRPTAAAYEQYF.

This rearrangement joins TRBV11-1 to TRBJ2-7; 8 bases are shared with TRBD2. Germline-derived CDR1 and CDR2 are SGHAT and FQDESV (reference sequence). The J segment lost 2 bases and the V segment lost 4 bases, leaving 10 bases of the junction unmatched. The length of the CDR3 is 16 residues. The CDR3 bases are TGTGCCAGCAGCTCCCGGAGTAGCGGGATAACCTACGAGCAGTACTTC. This translates into CASSSRSSGITYEQYF.

The chain joins TRBV6-6 to TRBJ1-2, with D perhaps matching TRBD1 (6 bases). Germline lookup yields CDR1 MNHNY and CDR2 SVGAGI (reference sequence). The CDR3 sequence is 12 residues long. The CDR3 DNA reads as TGTGCGGTTAGGGACAAGGCATATGGCTACACCTTC. It yields the protein CAVRDKAYGYTF.